Included here is one TCR beta chain sequence, with context. This clone was seen only once. Its antigen is currently not known. No much larger clone exists at a distance of one base, and base qualities are not known. This sample was included in a study of OX40 agonist ivuxolimab in advanced cancers. A note on the overall study: The costimulatory receptor OX40 (CD134) was targeted by ivuxolimab, a fully human IgG2 agonistic monoclonal antibody. Among the approximately 54 dose-escalation patients, approximately 20 had hepatocellular carcinoma, roughly 15 melanoma, 9 renal cell carcinoma and 9 head and neck cancer. In the dose-escalation cohort, approximately 83% of patients were male, and the mean age was 60 years with a range of roughly 20 to 85. Prior anti-PD-1, anti-PD-L1 or anti-CTLA-4 therapy was permitted, and checkpoint inhibitors had been received by about two fifths of dose-escalation patients. Partial responses occurred in three dose-escalation patients, of whom one had hepatocellular carcinoma and two had cutaneous melanoma. The monotherapy dose-escalation portion (N of about 47 patients) of the phase I ivuxolimab trial is reported in the paper. Peripheral TCRbeta sequencing aimed to test whether ivuxolimab altered TCR sequence diversity and caused clonal T-cell expansion. Intravenous ivuxolimab was administered to patients every 2 weeks at six dose levels: 0.01, 0.1, 0.3, 1.5, 3 and 10 mg/kg. Overall results and qualifications from the work: After ivuxolimab, CD8+ T cells had more expanded clones than CD4+ T cells on average. The antigen specificity of the clonally expanded peripheral T cells was not determined. Low levels of normalized T-cell clonal expansion were also shown by some nonresponding patients. Partial responders in the 0.1-3.0 mg/kg groups had among the lowest normalized peripheral clonal expansion, especially among CD8+ T cells. Clonal expansion of both CD4+ and CD8+ blood T cells was observed from baseline to week 6 at doses 0.1 to 3.0 mg/kg.

Genomic DNA was extracted from sorted cells for sequencing of the TCRbeta CDR3 region. The immunoSEQ Assay was used for sequencing of TCRbeta CDR3 regions. The table was pulled from immuneACCESS by TCRdb, which kept in-frame rearrangements only. Such tables lose some clones; where checked, under half of the loss comes from unresolved V genes, and the rest has no known cause. The sample yields around 77,000 clones; roughly 89% were counted once. Around 2.4% of the sample lies in the top ten. Patients with a history of autoimmune disease or receiving systemic immunosuppression were excluded from the trial. Peripheral blood for TCR sequencing was drawn from every dose cohort at baseline, at cycle 4 day 1 and at cycle 7 day 1. The samples were drawn from a first-in-human, open-label, multicenter phase I dose-escalation trial of ivuxolimab. Adults with locally advanced or metastatic head and neck squamous cell, hepatocellular, melanoma or renal cell carcinoma were enrolled in the trial. CD4+ and CD8+ T cells were sorted separately from peripheral blood before TCR sequencing.

The CDR3 starts with the cysteine, ends with the phenylalanine, and has 13 residues. Only the CDR3 region is kept as DNA, spanning 39 bases read in frame from base 1. The germline V gene (reference sequence) yields MNHEY for CDR1 and SMNVEV for CDR2. Trimming costs V 3 bases and J 0 bases, and their ends lie 6 bases apart. The TCR sequence derives from an adult with an advanced solid tumor such as melanoma, head and neck, liver or kidney cancer. Recombination joined TRBV27 with TRBJ2-7, with the D gene too uncertain to name. Sequenced material: CD4+ or CD8+ T cells sorted from blood, taken in a trial of the OX40 agonist ivuxolimab. The CDR3 has the sequence CASSFLNSYEQYF. The nucleotide sequence reads as follows: TGTGCCAGCAGTTTTCTCAACTCCTACGAGCAGTACTTC.